This TCR beta chain was sequenced during a study of technical replicates of blood from several donors. The CDR3 is 15 amino acids. In germline, CDR1 is MDHEN, CDR2 SYDVKM. V trimming: 6 bases; J trimming: 5 bases; junction bases outside the gene matches: 10. The method was immunoSEQ multiplex PCR; TCRdb's version includes in-frame clones alone and lacks a portion of them. The data hold about 100,000 clones, with under 97% observed a single time. This receptor was taken from a human donor in good health. The material sequenced was T cells isolated from PBMCs. The J gene is TRBJ1-5, the V gene TRBV28, with 7 bases that match TRBD1. The CDR3 sequence: CASRRDRQPHQPQHF. Written as DNA, the CDR3 is TGTGCCAGCAGGCGGGACAGACAACCCCATCAGCCCCAGCATTTT.